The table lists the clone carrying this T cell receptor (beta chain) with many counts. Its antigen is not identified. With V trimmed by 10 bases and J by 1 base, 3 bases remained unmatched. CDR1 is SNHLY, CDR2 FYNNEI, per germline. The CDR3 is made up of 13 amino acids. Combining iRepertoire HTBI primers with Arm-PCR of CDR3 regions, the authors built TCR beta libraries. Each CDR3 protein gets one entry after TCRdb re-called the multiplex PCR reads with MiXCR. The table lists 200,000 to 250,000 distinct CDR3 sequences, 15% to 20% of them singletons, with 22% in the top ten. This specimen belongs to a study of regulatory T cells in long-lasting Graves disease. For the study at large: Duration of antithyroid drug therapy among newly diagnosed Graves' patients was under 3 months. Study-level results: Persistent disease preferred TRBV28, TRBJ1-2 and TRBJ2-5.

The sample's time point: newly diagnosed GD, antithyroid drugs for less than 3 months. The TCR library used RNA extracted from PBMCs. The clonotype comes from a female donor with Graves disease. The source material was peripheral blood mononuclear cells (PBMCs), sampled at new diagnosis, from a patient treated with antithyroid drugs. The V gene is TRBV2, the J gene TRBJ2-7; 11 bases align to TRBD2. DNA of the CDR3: TGTGCCATCCGGACTAGCGGGTCCTACGAGCAGTACTTC. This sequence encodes CAIRTSGSYEQYF.